This entry is about one TCR beta chain. As processed by the authors: Researchers report that nucleated cell counts were estimated from reference gene primer amplification. The protocol was immunoSEQ multiplex PCR, while the TCRdb copy is restricted to in-frame clones and leaves out a portion. V, J and clone size derive from that table, while D and trimming were established from the DNA sequence. The sample records roughly 210,000 clones, 80% to 85% being singletons. CDR1 is SGHAT, CDR2 FQNNGV, per germline. CDR3 length equals 14 residues. With V trimmed by 3 bases and J by 9 bases, 8 bases remained unmatched. These data originate in a study of blood T cell repertoires in COVID-19. Turning to the study itself: Samples taken during acute and convalescent COVID-19 were collected in the United States, Italy and Spain. The cDNA or gDNA used as material had been derived from T cells, B-cell-depleted T cells, or PBMCs.

Seattle patient enrollment occurred during active infection, with longitudinal follow-up thereafter. The chain uses TRBV11-2 and TRBJ2-1, with 7 bases matching TRBD1. Sequencing input: peripheral blood. The clonotype comes from an elderly woman with COVID-19, enrolled during active disease. CDR3 bases: TGTGCCAGCAGCTTGGACAGGAGGTTGGGTGAGCAGTTCTTC. This translates into CASSLDRRLGEQFF.